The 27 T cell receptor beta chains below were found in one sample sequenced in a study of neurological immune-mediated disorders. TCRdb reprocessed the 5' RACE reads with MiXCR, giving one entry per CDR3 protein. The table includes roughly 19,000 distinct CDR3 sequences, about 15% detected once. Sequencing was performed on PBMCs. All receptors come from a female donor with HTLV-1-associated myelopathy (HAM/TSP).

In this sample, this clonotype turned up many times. CDR3 residues: CASSPPQGRDYGYTF. The CDR3, as DNA: TGTGCCAGCTCACCACCCCAGGGTCGGGACTATGGCTACACCTTC. The genes are TRBV18 and TRBJ1-2; perhaps TRBD1 as D (5 bases). Trimming took off 0 bases at V and 3 bases at J, with 11 bases between the two ends. From germline, CDR1 is KGHSH and CDR2 LQKENI. This CDR3 has 15 amino acids.

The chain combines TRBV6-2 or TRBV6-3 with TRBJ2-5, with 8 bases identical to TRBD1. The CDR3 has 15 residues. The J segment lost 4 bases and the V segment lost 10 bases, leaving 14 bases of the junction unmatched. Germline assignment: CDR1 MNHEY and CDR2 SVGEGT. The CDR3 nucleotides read TGTGCCAACAGACCAGCGGACAGGGTAGGAGAGACCCAGTACTTC. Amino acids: CANRPADRVGETQYF.

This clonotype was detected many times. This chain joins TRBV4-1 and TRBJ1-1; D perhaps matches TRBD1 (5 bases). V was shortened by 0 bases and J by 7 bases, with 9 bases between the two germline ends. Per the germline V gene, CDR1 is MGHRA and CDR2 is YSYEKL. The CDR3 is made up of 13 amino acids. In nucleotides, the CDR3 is TGCGCCAGCAGCCAAGATCAGACAGATGAAGCTTTCTTT. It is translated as CASSQDQTDEAFF.

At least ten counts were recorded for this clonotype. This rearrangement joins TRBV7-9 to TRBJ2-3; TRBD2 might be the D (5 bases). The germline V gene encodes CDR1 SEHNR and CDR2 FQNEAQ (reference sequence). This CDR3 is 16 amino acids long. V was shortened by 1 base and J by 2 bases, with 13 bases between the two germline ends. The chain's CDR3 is CASSLVMGGFTDTQYF. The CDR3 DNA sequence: TGTGCCAGCAGCTTAGTGATGGGCGGGTTCACAGATACGCAGTATTTT.

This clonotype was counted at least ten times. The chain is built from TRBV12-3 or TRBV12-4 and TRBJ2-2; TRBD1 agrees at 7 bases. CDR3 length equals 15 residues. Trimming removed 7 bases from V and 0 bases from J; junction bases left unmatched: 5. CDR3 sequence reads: CASILTGTNTGELFF. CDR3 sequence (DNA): TGTGCCAGCATCCTGACAGGGACGAACACCGGGGAGCTGTTTTTT.

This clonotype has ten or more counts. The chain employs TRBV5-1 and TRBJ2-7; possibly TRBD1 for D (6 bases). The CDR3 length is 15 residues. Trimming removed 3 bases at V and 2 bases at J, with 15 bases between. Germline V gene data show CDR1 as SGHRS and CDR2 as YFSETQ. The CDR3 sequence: CASSSAGPGAYEQYF. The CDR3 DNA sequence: TGCGCCAGCAGCTCGGCCGGGCCAGGGGCCTACGAGCAGTACTTC.

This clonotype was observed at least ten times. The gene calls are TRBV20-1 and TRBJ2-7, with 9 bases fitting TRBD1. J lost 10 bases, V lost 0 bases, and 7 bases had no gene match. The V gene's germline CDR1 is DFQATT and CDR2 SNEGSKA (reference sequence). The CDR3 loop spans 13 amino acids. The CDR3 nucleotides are TGCAGTGCTAGAGAAAGGGACAGGGAGAAACAGTACTTC. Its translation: CSARERDREKQYF.

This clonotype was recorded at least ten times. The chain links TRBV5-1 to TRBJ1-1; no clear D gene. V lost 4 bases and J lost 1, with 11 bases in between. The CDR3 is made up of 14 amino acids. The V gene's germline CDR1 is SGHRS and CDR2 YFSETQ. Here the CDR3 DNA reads TGCGCCAGCAGCCTATTAGGTGGGAACACTGAAGCTTTCTTT. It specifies CASSLLGGNTEAFF. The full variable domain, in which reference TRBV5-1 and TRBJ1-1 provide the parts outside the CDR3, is KAGVTQTPRYLIKTRGQQVTLSCSPISGHRSVSWYQQTPGQGLQFLFEYFSETQRNKGNFPGRFSGRQFSNSRSEMNVSTLELGDSALYLCASSLLGGNTEAFFGQGTRLTVV.

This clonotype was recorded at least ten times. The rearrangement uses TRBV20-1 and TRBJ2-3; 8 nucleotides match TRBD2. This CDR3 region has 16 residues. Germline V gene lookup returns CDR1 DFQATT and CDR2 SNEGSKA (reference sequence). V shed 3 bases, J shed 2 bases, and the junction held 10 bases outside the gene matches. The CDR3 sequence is CSARGSGSHFTDTQYF. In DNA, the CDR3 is TGCAGTGCTAGGGGCAGCGGGAGTCACTTCACAGATACGCAGTATTTT.

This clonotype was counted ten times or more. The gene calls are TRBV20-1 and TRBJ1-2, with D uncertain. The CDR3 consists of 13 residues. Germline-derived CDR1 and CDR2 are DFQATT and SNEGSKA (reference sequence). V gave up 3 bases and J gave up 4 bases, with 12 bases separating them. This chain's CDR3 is CSASRRESYGYTF. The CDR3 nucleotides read TGCAGTGCTAGCAGAAGGGAGAGCTATGGCTACACCTTC.

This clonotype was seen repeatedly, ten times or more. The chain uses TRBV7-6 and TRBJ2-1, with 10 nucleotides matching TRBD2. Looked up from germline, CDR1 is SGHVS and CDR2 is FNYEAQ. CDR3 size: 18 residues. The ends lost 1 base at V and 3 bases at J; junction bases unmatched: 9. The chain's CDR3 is CASSLDAPSGRLYNEQFF. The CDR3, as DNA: TGTGCCAGCAGCTTAGATGCCCCTAGCGGGAGACTCTACAATGAGCAGTTCTTC.

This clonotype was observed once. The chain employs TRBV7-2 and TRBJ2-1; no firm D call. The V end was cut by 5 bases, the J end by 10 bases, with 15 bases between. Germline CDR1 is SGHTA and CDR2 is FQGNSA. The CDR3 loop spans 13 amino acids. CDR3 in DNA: TGTGCCAGCAGCGTAAATCGGGTCTCCGAGCAGTTCTTC. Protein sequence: CASSVNRVSEQFF.

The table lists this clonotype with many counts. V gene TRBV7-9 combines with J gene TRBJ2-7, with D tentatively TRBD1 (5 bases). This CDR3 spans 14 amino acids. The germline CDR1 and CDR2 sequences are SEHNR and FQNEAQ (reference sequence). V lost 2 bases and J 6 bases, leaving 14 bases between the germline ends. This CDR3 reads CASSLTGKGLEQYF. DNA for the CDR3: TGTGCCAGCAGCTTAACAGGAAAGGGTCTCGAGCAGTACTTC.

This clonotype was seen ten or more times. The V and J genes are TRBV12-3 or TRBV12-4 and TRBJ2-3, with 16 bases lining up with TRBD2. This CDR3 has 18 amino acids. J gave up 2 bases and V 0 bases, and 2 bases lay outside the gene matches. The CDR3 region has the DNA TGTGCCAGCAGTTTAGCGGGACTAGCGGGAGGGGTCACAGATACGCAGTATTTT. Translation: CASSLAGLAGGVTDTQYF.

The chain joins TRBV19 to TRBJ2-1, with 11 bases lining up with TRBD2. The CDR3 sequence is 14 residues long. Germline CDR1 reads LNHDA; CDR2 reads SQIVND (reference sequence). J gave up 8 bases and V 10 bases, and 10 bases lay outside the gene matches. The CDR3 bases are TGTGCCACCACAGGACTAGCGGGTTTTCATGAGCAGTTCTTC. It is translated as CATTGLAGFHEQFF.

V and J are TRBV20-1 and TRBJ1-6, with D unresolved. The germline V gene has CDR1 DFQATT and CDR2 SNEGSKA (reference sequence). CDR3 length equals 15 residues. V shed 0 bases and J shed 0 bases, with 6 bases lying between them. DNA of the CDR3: TGCAGTGCTAGAGAGTTGAGCTCCTATAATTCACCCCTCCACTTT. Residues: CSARELSSYNSPLHF.

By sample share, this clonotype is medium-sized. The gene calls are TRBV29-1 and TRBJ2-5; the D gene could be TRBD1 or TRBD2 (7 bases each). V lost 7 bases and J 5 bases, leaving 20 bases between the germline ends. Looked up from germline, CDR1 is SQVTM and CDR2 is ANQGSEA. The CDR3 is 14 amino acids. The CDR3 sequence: CSATAGQSWETQYF. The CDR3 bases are TGCAGCGCCACAGCGGGACAGTCGTGGGAGACCCAGTACTTC.

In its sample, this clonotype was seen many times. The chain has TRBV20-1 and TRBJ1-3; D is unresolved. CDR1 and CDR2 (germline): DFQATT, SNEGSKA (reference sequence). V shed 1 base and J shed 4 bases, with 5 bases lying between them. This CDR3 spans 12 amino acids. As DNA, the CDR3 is TGCAGTGCTAGAGCGGTAGGAAACACCATATATTTT. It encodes CSARAVGNTIYF.

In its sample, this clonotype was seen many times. CDR3 sequence: CASSLGLSGSSYNEQFF. DNA of the CDR3: TGCGCCAGCAGCTTGGGTCTTAGCGGGAGCTCCTACAATGAGCAGTTCTTC. V usage is TRBV5-1 and J usage is TRBJ2-1; 9 bases match TRBD2. Germline assignment: CDR1 SGHRS and CDR2 YFSETQ. The CDR3 has 17 amino acids. V gave up 0 bases and J gave up 0 bases; unmatched junction bases: 4.

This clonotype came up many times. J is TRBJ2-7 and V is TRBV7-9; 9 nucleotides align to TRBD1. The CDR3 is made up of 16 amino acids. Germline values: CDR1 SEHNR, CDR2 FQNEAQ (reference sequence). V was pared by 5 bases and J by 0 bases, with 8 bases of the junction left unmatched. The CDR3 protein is CASSLRQGDFSYEQYF. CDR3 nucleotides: TGTGCCAGCAGCCTACGACAGGGGGACTTCTCCTACGAGCAGTACTTC.

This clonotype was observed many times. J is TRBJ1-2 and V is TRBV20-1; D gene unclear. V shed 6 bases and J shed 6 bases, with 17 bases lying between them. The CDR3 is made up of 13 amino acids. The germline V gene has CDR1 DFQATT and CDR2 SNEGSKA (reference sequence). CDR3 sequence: CSAPTSSANGYTF. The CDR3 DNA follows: TGCAGTGCCCCAACGTCGTCAGCAAATGGCTACACCTTC.

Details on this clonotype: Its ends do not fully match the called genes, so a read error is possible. The CDR3 DNA sequence: TGTGCCAACAGCTTGGGGGCTAGCGGATACTCCTACTATCAGTACTTC. Amino acids: CANSLGASGYSYYQYF. The V and J genes are TRBV5-6 and TRBJ2-7; possibly TRBD2 for D (7 bases). CDR3 length: 16 residues. Germline V lookup: CDR1 SGHDT, CDR2 YYEEEE.

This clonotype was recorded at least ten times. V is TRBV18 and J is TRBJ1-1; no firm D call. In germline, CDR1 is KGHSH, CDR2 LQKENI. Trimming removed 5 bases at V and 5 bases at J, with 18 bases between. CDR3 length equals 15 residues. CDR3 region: CASSFFPGTETEAFF. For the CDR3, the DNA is TGTGCCAGCTCATTTTTCCCGGGAACCGAAACTGAAGCTTTCTTT.

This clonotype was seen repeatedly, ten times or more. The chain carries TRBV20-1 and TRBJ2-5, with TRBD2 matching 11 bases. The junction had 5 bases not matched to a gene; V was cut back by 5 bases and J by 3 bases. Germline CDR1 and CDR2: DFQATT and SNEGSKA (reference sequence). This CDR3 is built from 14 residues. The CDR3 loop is CSAPLAGGKETQYF. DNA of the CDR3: TGCAGTGCTCCCTTAGCGGGAGGGAAAGAGACCCAGTACTTC.

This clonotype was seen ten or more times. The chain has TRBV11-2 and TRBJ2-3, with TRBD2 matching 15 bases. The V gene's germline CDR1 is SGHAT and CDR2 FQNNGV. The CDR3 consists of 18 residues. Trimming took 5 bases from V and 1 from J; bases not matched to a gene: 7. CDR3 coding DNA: TGTGCCAGCAGCCTCGGACTAGCGGGGGGGCGGGGCACAGATACGCAGTATTTT. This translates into CASSLGLAGGRGTDTQYF.

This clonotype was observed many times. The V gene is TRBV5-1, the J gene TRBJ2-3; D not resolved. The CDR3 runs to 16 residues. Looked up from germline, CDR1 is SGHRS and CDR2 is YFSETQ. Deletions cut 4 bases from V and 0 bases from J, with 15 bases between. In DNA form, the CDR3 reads TGCGCCAGCAGCCCAGATGTCGGCCTCAGCACAGATACGCAGTATTTT. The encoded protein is CASSPDVGLSTDTQYF.

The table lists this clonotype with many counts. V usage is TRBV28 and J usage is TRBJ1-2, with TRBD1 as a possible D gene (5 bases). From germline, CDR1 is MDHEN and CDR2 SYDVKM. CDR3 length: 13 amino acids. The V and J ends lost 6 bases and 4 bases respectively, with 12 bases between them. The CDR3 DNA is TGTGCCAGCAGACCCTCTGGGACCTATGGCTACACCTTC. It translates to CASRPSGTYGYTF.